The 21 T cell receptor beta chains given below trace back to one sample, sequenced in a study of blood T cell repertoires in COVID-19. This table comes from immunoSEQ multiplex PCR, and its TCRdb copy is limited to in-frame clones, with some not included. In the table there are roughly 200,000 clones, roughly nine tenths of which are singletons. Sample: PBMCs or T cells enriched from blood (not recorded which). The receptors were sampled from a woman aged 40 to 50 in a cohort exposed to, infected with or recovered from COVID-19 (not recorded which).

The genes are TRBV3-1 (or the pseudogene TRBV3-2) and TRBJ2-7, with D unresolved. There are 13 residues in the CDR3. The germline V and J ends were trimmed by 4 bases and 4 bases, with 11 bases remaining between them. Germline V CDR1 and CDR2: LGHDT, YNNKEL (reference sequence). In DNA, the CDR3 is TGTGCCAGCAGCCCCCGCTCGGTGTACGAGCAGTACTTC. It codes for CASSPRSVYEQYF.

This sequence joins TRBV5-1 and TRBJ2-1; TRBD1 matches at 9 bases. The CDR3 is made up of 12 amino acids. Germline V lookup: CDR1 SGHRS, CDR2 YFSETQ. The trim removed 3 bases at V and 10 bases at J, leaving 2 bases unmatched. The CDR3 bases are TGCGCCAGCAGCTGGACAGGGGACGAGCAGTTCTTC. This encodes CASSWTGDEQFF.

This clone occurred once. The chain combines TRBV6-1 with TRBJ1-4; D unresolved. Per germline, CDR1 MNHNS and CDR2 SASEGT. The CDR3 extends over 15 amino acids. V was cut by 1 base and J by 8 bases, with 14 bases left in between. CDR3 sequence reads: CASSEGPRGGEKLFF. CDR3 in DNA: TGTGCCAGCAGTGAAGGGCCTCGGGGAGGAGAAAAACTGTTTTTT.

This rearrangement joins TRBV4-3 to TRBJ2-1; 11 bases align to TRBD2. Germline V gives CDR1 LGHNA, CDR2 YSLEER. The CDR3 is 15 amino acids. J was trimmed by 4 bases and V by 5 bases; bases with no gene match: 4. The CDR3 DNA follows: TGCGCCAGCAGCGCGACTAGCGGGACGTACAATGAGCAGTTCTTC. It yields the protein CASSATSGTYNEQFF.

The chain is built from TRBV14 and TRBJ2-7, with a tentative D call TRBD2 (6 bases). The V end lost 4 bases, the J end lost 2 bases, and 15 bases lay between the germline ends. This CDR3 contains 15 residues. Germline V gives CDR1 SGHDN, CDR2 FVKESK. DNA of the CDR3: TGTGCCAGCAGCCCCCGCGGGGTAAATCCCTACGAGCAGTACTTC. Protein sequence: CASSPRGVNPYEQYF.

The J gene is TRBJ1-1, the V gene TRBV7-9; TRBD1 might be the D (6 bases). The CDR3 covers 13 residues. CDR1 and CDR2 (germline): SEHNR, FQNEAQ (reference sequence). V gave up 10 bases and J gave up 6 bases, with 18 bases separating them. CDR3 DNA sequence: TGTGCCACCTCCCCAGGGGTGTTCGCTGAAGCTTTCTTT. It yields the protein CATSPGVFAEAFF.

The chain combines TRBV27 with TRBJ1-5; the match to TRBD1 covers 7 bases. This CDR3 is 15 amino acids long. Per germline, CDR1 MNHEY and CDR2 SMNVEV (reference sequence). J lost 2 bases, V lost 1 base, and 2 bases had no gene match. The CDR3 sequence: CASSLYRGGNQPQHF. Written as DNA, the CDR3 is TGTGCCAGCAGTTTATACAGGGGCGGCAATCAGCCCCAGCATTTT.

The chain links TRBV10-2 to TRBJ2-3; TRBD2 agrees at 9 bases. Trimming cost V 7 bases and J 6 bases; bases outside gene matches: 11. The germline V gene encodes CDR1 WSHSY and CDR2 SAAADI. The CDR3 totals 15 residues. CDR3 loop: CASTLPQREADTQYF. CDR3 sequence (DNA): TGCGCCAGCACCCTACCCCAGCGGGAGGCCGATACGCAGTATTTT.

V is TRBV27 and J is TRBJ1-5, with TRBD1 identical over 8 bases. J lost 3 bases, V lost 3 bases, and 4 bases had no gene match. The CDR3 has 15 residues. Germline lookup yields CDR1 MNHEY and CDR2 SMNVEV (reference sequence). The CDR3 DNA sequence: TGTGCCAGCAGTTTCAGACAGGGGATCAATCAGCCCCAGCATTTT. Protein sequence: CASSFRQGINQPQHF.

The chain couples TRBV24-1 to TRBJ2-1; TRBD2 matches at 10 bases. This CDR3 comprises 19 residues. Trimming removed 4 bases from V and 1 base from J; junction bases left unmatched: 12. Germline CDR1 is KGHDR and CDR2 is SFDVKD. The CDR3 loop reads CATSDSEPGLARSYNEQFF. Here the CDR3 DNA reads TGTGCCACCAGTGACTCCGAACCGGGACTAGCGAGGTCCTACAATGAGCAGTTCTTC.

The rearrangement joins TRBV6-5 to TRBJ1-5; D remains ambiguous. Trimming cost V 5 bases and J 7 bases, with 9 bases left between them. The CDR3 is made up of 12 amino acids. CDR1 and CDR2 from the germline V gene are MNHEY and SVGAGI. CDR3 coding DNA: TGTGCCAGCAGTACGGGTGGCCAGCCCCAGCATTTT. It codes for CASSTGGQPQHF.

The chain uses TRBV28 and TRBJ2-7; D is perhaps TRBD2 (6 bases). Germline values: CDR1 MDHEN, CDR2 SYDVKM. The V end was cut by 6 bases, the J end by 3 bases, with 18 bases between. The CDR3 is made up of 15 amino acids. The CDR3 coding sequence is TGTGCCAGCAGCCCAACAGCGGGCGTACACTACGAGCAGTACTTC. Protein sequence: CASSPTAGVHYEQYF.

The chain combines TRBV28 with TRBJ1-5, with 8 bases identical to TRBD1. Germline CDR1 is MDHEN and CDR2 is SYDVKM. CDR3 length equals 18 residues. V shed 4 bases and J 2 bases; nucleotides not matched to a gene: 13. CDR3 coding DNA: TGTGCCAGCAGTTCGGCCGGACAGGGCCCACGTGGCAATCAGCCCCAGCATTTT. It yields the protein CASSSAGQGPRGNQPQHF.

This sequence joins TRBV5-4 and TRBJ1-2; the D is unclear. Trimming removed 1 base at V and 4 bases at J, with 5 bases between. Looked up from germline, CDR1 is SGHNT and CDR2 is YYREEE (reference sequence). The CDR3 consists of 12 residues. CDR3 nucleotides: TGTGCCAGCAGCTTGCCCAGCTATGGCTACACCTTC. Its translation is CASSLPSYGYTF.

This clone was observed a handful of times. The chain has TRBV3-1 (or the pseudogene TRBV3-2) and TRBJ2-7; a possible D gene is TRBD1 (6 bases). Germline V gene sequence: CDR1 LGHDT, CDR2 YNNKEL (reference sequence). Trimming shortened V by 4 bases and J by 5 bases, and 21 bases separated the two germline ends. CDR3 length equals 16 residues. CDR3 region: CASSPLGAGAADEQYF. CDR3 nucleotides: TGTGCCAGCAGCCCCCTCGGGGCAGGGGCGGCGGACGAGCAGTACTTC.

The chain has TRBV10-3 and TRBJ2-5, with 9 bases matching TRBD1. Germline V gene data show CDR1 as ENHRY and CDR2 as SYGVKD. Unmatched junction bases numbered 3, after V lost 6 bases and J lost 4 bases. The CDR3 is 13 amino acids. The CDR3 DNA is TGTGCCATCAGGGGACAGGGCTCAGAGACCCAGTACTTC. Translating gives CAIRGQGSETQYF.

This clone was recorded only once. The chain links TRBV6-2 or TRBV6-3 to TRBJ1-1; 7 positions match TRBD1. The length of the CDR3 is 15 residues. The V gene's germline CDR1 is MNHEY and CDR2 SVGEGT. Losses at the gene ends were 0 bases for V and 3 bases for J; bases not matched to a gene: 4. The CDR3 DNA is TGTGCCAGCAGTTACTCGGACAGGTGGGACACTGAAGCTTTCTTT. Protein sequence: CASSYSDRWDTEAFF.

The CDR3 coding sequence is TGCGCCAGCAGCTTTAGGGGGCCGAACACTGAAGCTTTCTTT. Protein product: CASSFRGPNTEAFF. The V call is TRBV5-1, the J call TRBJ1-1, with 7 bases matching TRBD1. Trimming removed 2 bases from V and 1 base from J; junction bases left unmatched: 2. There are 14 residues in the CDR3. Germline-derived CDR1 and CDR2 are SGHRS and YFSETQ.

The rearrangement uses TRBV11-2 and TRBJ1-2, with a weak D call TRBD1 (5 bases). The germline V gene encodes CDR1 SGHAT and CDR2 FQNNGV. The V end lost 6 bases, the J end lost 2 bases, and 10 bases lay between the germline ends. The CDR3 runs to 13 residues. In DNA, the CDR3 is TGTGCCAGCAGTCCCGACAGAAACTATGGCTACACCTTC. Translating it yields CASSPDRNYGYTF.

The chain couples TRBV27 to TRBJ2-1, with D perhaps TRBD1 (6 bases). V was trimmed by 6 bases and J by 2 bases, leaving 17 bases between them. In germline, CDR1 is MNHEY, CDR2 SMNVEV (reference sequence). This CDR3 has 16 residues. The CDR3 loop reads CASSLRASGAYNEQFF. CDR3 in DNA: TGTGCCAGCAGCCTCCGCGCTTCAGGGGCCTACAATGAGCAGTTCTTC.

This clone was found many times. V is TRBV7-2 and J is TRBJ2-5, with a tentative D call TRBD1 (5 bases). From germline, CDR1 is SGHTA and CDR2 FQGNSA. V lost 2 bases and J 1 base, leaving 14 bases between the germline ends. This CDR3 is 16 amino acids long. For the CDR3, the DNA is TGTGCCAGCAGCTTATGGGGCAGGGTCCTCCAAGAGACCCAGTACTTC. Protein sequence: CASSLWGRVLQETQYF.